A few counts support the clone carrying this TCR delta chain. The protein held in TCRdb is that of a much larger clone and does not match this DNA's translation at residue 4, likely because of a read error; the protein shown is translated from the DNA. TCRdb called clones from the RT-PCR reads again using CATT. The data show over a thousand delta-chain clones, with roughly 2.3% seen just once and more than 25% held by the top ten. This specimen comes from a study of gamma-delta T cells after stem cell transplantation. CDR3 length: 17 residues. CDR1 and CDR2 (germline): GEAIGNYY, EKD. The sequence was obtained from a human donor. It is not recorded whose cells these are; they may come from a transplant donor. This chain uses TRDV2 with TRDJ1, with D perhaps TRDD3 (6 bases). The sample was gamma-delta T cells. The CDR3 region is CACNTVGGPMYTDKLIF. CDR3 nucleotides: TGTGCCTGTAACACCGTCGGGGGACCTATGTACACCGATAAACTCATCTTT.